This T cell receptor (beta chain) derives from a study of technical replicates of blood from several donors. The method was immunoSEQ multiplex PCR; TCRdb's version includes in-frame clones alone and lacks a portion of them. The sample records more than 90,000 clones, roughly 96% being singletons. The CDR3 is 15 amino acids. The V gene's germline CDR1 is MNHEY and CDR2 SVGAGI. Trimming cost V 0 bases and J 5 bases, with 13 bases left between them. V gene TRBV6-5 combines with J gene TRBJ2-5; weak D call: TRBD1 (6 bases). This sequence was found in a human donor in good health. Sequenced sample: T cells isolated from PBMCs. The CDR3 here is CASSYSMGASETQYF. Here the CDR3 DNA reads TGTGCCAGCAGTTACTCGATGGGGGCTAGTGAGACCCAGTACTTC.